This T cell receptor (beta chain) was identified in a study of cytomegalovirus exposure and HLA in healthy donors (dated by TCRdb to about 2017). In terms of the full investigation: According to an earlier analysis of several hundred of the donors, about 179 million T cells yielded over 100 million unique TCR beta sequences and about 280 Gb of sequence data. The later analysis used no new phenotypic data to find candidate immune exposures, relying instead on TCR beta sequences and their occurrence across donors. In a later analysis, previously published TCR beta repertoires from hundreds of donors were re-analyzed and high-resolution HLA genotyping was added so that TCR occurrence patterns could be studied. In addition to the first cohort of 666 subjects, a separate validation cohort of over 90 different subjects was used. In a later genetic analysis, genome-wide SNP genotypes for about three fifths of the roughly 670 donors were used, and that subset was treated as a discovery cohort. Of the 398 genotyped donors, around 81% fell in the genetic ancestry cluster associated with self-reported Caucasian donors. The study aimed to test whether signatures of past pathogen exposure could be identified by cataloging public T cell receptors. Among about 370 genotyped donors of the cohort, an average of around 250,000 unique TCR beta nucleotide sequences was sequenced per donor, of which about 18% were non-productive. The study profiled the T cell repertoires of 550 to 700 subjects by immunosequencing and related them to cytomegalovirus serostatus. High-throughput TCR immunosequencing, statistical association of individual TCRs with disease status, and machine learning were combined to predict cytomegalovirus infection status. An early release covering roughly 600 HLA-typed donors comprised approximately 290 gigabases of sequencing data and approximately 85 million unique TCR sequences. Because of strong linkage in the cohort, a handful of DR-DQ haplotypes were treated as single units for association and clustering. Typing coverage differed by locus: A, B, C, DRB1 and DQB1 were typed in roughly 620-640 donors, DQA1 in about 500, DPA1 in 600 to 610, and DPB1 in about 450. An earlier analysis of about 600 of the donors used high-throughput TCR beta sequencing to judge whether each TCR beta V gene segment behaved as functional or pseudogenic. Donor age, sex, ethnicity and CMV serostatus were collected together with the repertoire data. HLA typing covered class I and class II loci at four-digit resolution. Every discovery cohort repertoire had been produced on one sequencing platform.

The cohort was made up of 666 healthy bone marrow donors. At the time of sampling, every cohort member was nominally healthy, though immune exposures that went unrecorded were likely present. The donor tested CMV seronegative, placing the donor among the roughly 350 seronegative members of the cohort. A peripheral blood sample was provided by each donor, and peripheral blood mononuclear cells were used for TCR beta sequencing. Genomic DNA extraction from the blood cell samples was performed with the Qiagen DNeasy Blood Extraction Kit. Study-level results and caveats: This cohort had only TCR beta chains sequenced, and the lack of alpha or paired-chain data limited which features could be detected. In the study, 150 to 200 TCR beta chains were listed as associated with cytomegalovirus. HLA typing was unavailable for some donors at each locus, so association tests used only the typed subset. A later analysis found that TCR association rates varied across HLA loci, with DRB1 alleles showing the most associated TCRs and HLA-C alleles the fewest. Because counts were too low, more than 15 rarely observed V segments, including chromosome 9 orphons, were excluded from the earlier analysis of 587 of the donors. Three of the identified cytomegalovirus-associated TCR beta chains were confirmed in vitro to be specific for cytomegalovirus antigens. When HLA alleles, especially DR and DQ, strongly co-occurred, TCR associations were difficult to assign to individual alleles. A further reported finding was that TCR beta sequences accurately predicted the HLA-A and HLA-B alleles for most subjects in the first cohort. In a later analysis, HLA-associated TCR beta chains showed more clonal expansion and lower generation probabilities than non-associated chains that were equally common. Correlated functional status among segregating V segments might reflect linkage disequilibrium, but an unknown experimental factor could not be ruled out. The sequencing pipeline was judged likely to have produced a cluster of highly shared sequence variants as a technical artifact. At a false discovery rate of 0.05, a later analysis linked 15,000 to 20,000 TCR beta sequences to specific HLA alleles. In a later analysis, several top co-occurrence clusters were reported to appear linked to parvovirus B19, influenza, CMV and Epstein-Barr virus. A later genetic analysis reported fewer N-insertions in productive TCRs among donors in an Asian-associated ancestry cluster than the roughly 700-donor mean. An earlier analysis of around 600 of the donors showed that most TCR beta V segments appeared in productive rearrangements either about 90% or about 30% of the time, which broadly matched IMGT annotations. Most CMV-associated TCR beta chains appeared to be HLA-restricted in a later analysis, and the HLA associations seemed to be driven largely by CMV exposure. CMV serostatus was the only immune exposure information available for the cohort. Sequencing depth was assumed to be roughly uniform across donors in the presence/absence analyses, though that assumption may not hold. Some IMGT-functional V segments, including TRBV6-2 and TRBV6-3, could not be told apart with the 87-base-pair reads, so those segments were excluded. Most TCR sequences were seen in very few donors, while some public TCRs were found in many individuals. The classifier was reported to diagnose cytomegalovirus status with high specificity and sensitivity in both the original cohort and the validation cohort. V-gene and J-gene trimming of TCR beta chains was associated with a missense DCLRE1C variant in a later genetic analysis, and the association was replicated in an independent cohort. According to the authors, the approach could potentially be generalized to other disease states and immunological phenotypes.

After removal of 6 bases from V and 5 bases from J, the junction retains 6 bases not matched to a gene. Taken from the germline V gene, the CDR1 and CDR2 loops are SNHLY and FYNNEI. The CDR3, cysteine through phenylalanine, is 14 amino acids long. Solely the CDR3 DNA is kept, with 42 bases framed from the first base. Notes on this clone: Its specific antigen is unknown. Base qualities are not recorded, but no much larger clone differs from it by a single base.

The library was obtained by the immunoSEQ multiplex PCR assay. For the multiplex PCR, a mixture combining 60 forward primers for TCR Vbeta segments and 13 reverse primers for TCR Jbeta segments was used. The CDR3 region of rearranged TCR beta genes was amplified from genomic DNA with a multiplex PCR assay. On the Illumina HiSeq System, the amplified TCR beta libraries were sequenced as 87-base-pair reads. From the authors' description of their analysis: A later analysis tallied around 82 million unique TCR beta chains across the roughly 610 repertoires, and roughly 11 million of those chains were shared by two or more donors. Raw reads were error-corrected and collapsed into unique sequences by a nearest-neighbor algorithm in which closely related sequences were merged to remove PCR and sequencing errors. V, D and J gene segments were assigned by aligning CDR3 sequences to IMGT reference sequences. Each retained sequence needed at least a six-nucleotide match to both a V gene segment and a J gene segment. A rearrangement was called productive if the CDR3 had no stop codons and remained in frame with V and J, and every other rearrangement was called non-productive. CDR3 was defined by IMGT convention, running from the second conserved V-encoded cysteine to the conserved J-encoded phenylalanine. Sequences without an unambiguous match to a single V gene segment were excluded from the earlier analysis of 450 to 650 of the donors. An earlier analysis of 587 of the donors classified V segments as functional when productive rearrangements were above 56.7% and as segregating when the standard deviation between donors was above 5%. A statistical classification framework was built to diagnose cytomegalovirus status from the catalog of TCR beta chain sequences. A later analysis assigned V and J genes by comparing TCR nucleotide sequences with IMGT/GENE-DB human TR gene sequences. The TCRdist pipeline was used in a later analysis to assign CDR3 sequences and most-parsimonious VDJ recombination scenarios. In a later analysis, each TCR beta chain was defined by its CDR3 amino acid sequence together with its V-gene family, and reads lacking a unique V-gene family were excluded. A later analysis removed 450 to 600 highly shared, low-generation-probability nucleotide sequences to deal with suspected cross-contamination and a sequencing artifact. In a later analysis, a clonal expansion index for each public chain was calculated from normalized within-repertoire ranks of inferred template counts. In a later analysis, generation probabilities were computed with a VDJ recombination model fitted to out-of-frame rearrangements, and the resulting probabilities were checked against IGoR. Hypergeometric tests were used in a later analysis to score TCR-TCR, TCR-HLA and TCR-CMV co-occurrence, with a repertoire-size bias correction applied to the TCR pairs. False discovery rates were estimated in a later analysis by permuting HLA or CMV assignments 20 times. A later analysis grouped co-occurring TCRs with DBSCAN, adding TCRdist sequence similarity when clustering within HLA-allele-positive subsets. Repertoires with fewer than 30,000 or more than 120,000 public chains were left out of co-occurrence clustering, as were roughly five repertoires with anomalous nucleotide sharing. TCRdb holds this immuneACCESS table with in-frame rearrangements only. Some clones are missing; in checked studies, unresolved V genes explain under half, and the rest has no known cause. The V and J calls and clone size are taken from that table; D and trimming were inferred from the DNA. This sample comprises some 60,000 clones, about 80% of them detected only once. The leading ten clones occupy approximately 3.5% of the sample.

What was sequenced was PBMCs. Recombination joined TRBV2 with TRBJ1-1; 10 nucleotides in the junction match TRBD1. The TCR comes from a woman aged 40-49 years in good health and CMV-seronegative. The CDR3 region has the sequence CASRRTGGVTEAFF. The nucleotides are TGTGCCAGCAGGAGGACAGGGGGGGTGACTGAAGCTTTCTTT.